This TCR beta chain was captured in a study of T cells in Graves' hyperthyroidism and ophthalmopathy. General study results and limits: Before onset, by a median of approximately 5.9 months, the model predicted ophthalmopathy.

This CDR3 is 20 amino acids long. Trimming removed 7 bases at V and 1 base at J, with 26 bases between. The CDR3 regions of TCR beta were amplified from RNA transcripts. TCR CDR3 underwent first-round RT-PCR with the HTBI primer set. TCRdb ran MiXCR on the multiplex PCR reads and lists one entry per CDR3 protein. In the table there are approximately 640,000 distinct CDR3 sequences, 17% of which are singletons. This clonotype came up many times. Its specificity is unknown. The clonotype was recovered from a man aged 50 to 59 with Graves' hyperthyroidism. The chain employs TRBV12-3 or TRBV12-4 and TRBJ2-6, with D possibly being TRBD1 (6 bases). The sequenced material came from blood. Here the CDR3 reads CASTTRYPEQGRSGANVLTF. Here the CDR3 DNA reads TGTGCCAGCACCACACGATATCCGGAACAGGGCAGATCTGGGGCCAACGTCCTGACTTTC.